The entry below describes one TCR beta chain. The sample originates from a study of TIL therapy for anti-PD-1-resistant metastatic lung cancer. Overall study: Patients had a median age of approximately 56 years (range roughly 35-80).

This was the immunoSEQ v3 assay. Survey-level samples got 2 million or so read pairs; deep-level samples got about 5-6.5 million. Clones were read by immunoSEQ multiplex PCR, and TCRdb kept only the in-frame ones, dropping some. The sample holds more than 9,000 clones, 50% to 75% seen once. Stated time point: pre-treatment sample, taken before nivolumab and TIL therapy. The tumor samples were excised metastases, mostly pleural nodules or supraclavicular lymph nodes. With 6 bases clipped from V and 5 bases from J, the junction kept 5 bases outside the gene matches. Germline V CDR1 and CDR2: MNHNY, SVGAGI (reference sequence). The CDR3 totals 14 residues.

The rearrangement uses TRBV6-6 and TRBJ2-2; 8 bases line up with TRBD2. This specimen consisted of tumor tissue, obtained at baseline. The receptor was isolated from a person between 25 and 80 years old with non-small cell lung cancer. The CDR3: CASRAGGNTGELFF. CDR3 nucleotides: TGTGCCAGCAGGGCGGGAGGAAATACCGGGGAGCTGTTTTTT.